The T cell receptor beta chain under discussion was sequenced for a study of molecular identifiers for immune sequencing clone quantification. Generation of bulk TCR libraries relied on previously described methods and listed TCR primers. MiXCR, applied by TCRdb to the PCR reads, yields one record per CDR3 protein. The table lists about 97,000 distinct CDR3 sequences, roughly a quarter of them singletons, with approximately 0.94% in the top ten. This CDR3 region has 17 residues. The germline V gene encodes CDR1 LGHNA and CDR2 YNFKEQ. V shed 0 bases and J 10 bases; nucleotides not matched to a gene: 14.

The receptor's source is a human donor in good health. Some libraries in this study had Jurkat cell RNA spiked in. Sequenced material: naive CD8+ T cells from blood, with Jurkat cell RNA spiked in. Noted subset: FACS-sorted CD8+CD4-CCR7+CD45RA+ naive T cells. The rearrangement links TRBV4-2 to TRBJ2-1; 8 bases are shared with TRBD2. CDR3 loop: CASSQDRPGLVKWEQFF. As DNA, the CDR3 is TGTGCCAGCAGCCAAGATCGCCCGGGACTAGTAAAGTGGGAGCAGTTCTTC.